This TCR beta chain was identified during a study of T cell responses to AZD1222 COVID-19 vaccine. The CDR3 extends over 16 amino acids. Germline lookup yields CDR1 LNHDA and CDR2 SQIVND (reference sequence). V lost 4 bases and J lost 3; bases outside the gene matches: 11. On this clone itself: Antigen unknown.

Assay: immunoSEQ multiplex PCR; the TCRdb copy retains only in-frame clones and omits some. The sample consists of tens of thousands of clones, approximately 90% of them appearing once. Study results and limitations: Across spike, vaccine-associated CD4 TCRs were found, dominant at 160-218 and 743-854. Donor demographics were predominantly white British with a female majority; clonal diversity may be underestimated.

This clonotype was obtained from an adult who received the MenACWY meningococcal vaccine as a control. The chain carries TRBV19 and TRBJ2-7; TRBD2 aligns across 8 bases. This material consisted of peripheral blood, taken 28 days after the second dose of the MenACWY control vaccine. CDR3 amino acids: CASSTTPERGFYEQYF. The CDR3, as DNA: TGTGCCAGTAGTACCACCCCCGAGCGGGGGTTCTACGAGCAGTACTTC.